The 19 T cell receptor beta chains listed next were all sequenced from one sample in a study of blood T cell repertoires in COVID-19. The data were produced by immunoSEQ multiplex PCR, yet TCRdb's version contains in-frame clones alone and is incomplete. The repertoire includes roughly 100,000 clones, 80% to 85% of them detected once, and roughly 2.1% sits in the top ten. Input material: peripheral blood. Receptors originate from a man aged 65 to 85 with active or convalescent COVID-19.

This chain uses TRBV2 with TRBJ2-3, with D perhaps TRBD1 (6 bases). V was trimmed by 6 bases and J by 5 bases, leaving 9 bases between them. Looked up from germline, CDR1 is SNHLY and CDR2 is FYNNEI. The CDR3 totals 12 residues. The CDR3 nucleotides are TGTGCCAGCAGGTTAGGGGGAGATACGCAGTATTTT. This encodes CASRLGGDTQYF.

J is TRBJ1-1 and V is TRBV5-1; the match to TRBD1 covers 7 bases. V lost 3 bases to trimming and J lost 1 base; unmatched junction nucleotides: 9. Looked up from germline, CDR1 is SGHRS and CDR2 is YFSETQ. The CDR3 loop spans 16 amino acids. The CDR3 sequence: CASSYDRERRNTEAFF. CDR3 bases: TGCGCCAGCAGCTACGACAGGGAGCGTCGGAACACTGAAGCTTTCTTT.

This clone showed up just once. V and J are TRBV5-1 and TRBJ1-1, with D unclear. The CDR3 extends over 15 amino acids. The germline CDR1 and CDR2 sequences are SGHRS and YFSETQ. V gave up 1 base and J gave up 3 bases, with 13 bases separating them. CDR3 amino acids: CASSLQAGYYTEAFF. DNA of the CDR3: TGCGCCAGCAGCTTGCAGGCAGGCTATTACACTGAAGCTTTCTTT.

This chain uses TRBV2 with TRBJ1-2; D call uncertain. The CDR3 consists of 12 residues. The germline V gene has CDR1 SNHLY and CDR2 FYNNEI. V was pared by 6 bases and J by 8 bases, with 13 bases between. CDR3 residues: CASRAESFGYTF. CDR3 coding DNA: TGTGCCAGCAGGGCGGAATCATTCGGCTACACCTTC.

This clone was seen a few times. The DNA of the CDR3 is TGTGCCAGCAGCTTAGCTCCCCGCGGGGGAAGAGGGGAGCAGTACTTC. Amino acids: CASSLAPRGGRGEQYF. This chain uses TRBV7-8 with TRBJ2-7, with 7 bases fitting TRBD2. Germline V gene data show CDR1 as SGHVS and CDR2 as FQNEAQ. The CDR3 covers 16 residues. V lost 0 bases to trimming and J lost 7 bases; unmatched junction nucleotides: 12.

V gene TRBV7-8 combines with J gene TRBJ2-5; weak D call: TRBD1 (6 bases). This CDR3 is built from 14 residues. Trimming took 1 base from V and 2 from J, leaving 8 bases between them. Looked up from germline, CDR1 is SGHVS and CDR2 is FQNEAQ. The CDR3 sequence is CASSLGDTQETQYF. CDR3 DNA: TGTGCCAGCAGCTTAGGGGACACGCAAGAGACCCAGTACTTC. Full variable domain (outside the CDR3, taken from reference TRBV7-8 and TRBJ2-5): GAGVSQSPRYKVAKRGQDVALRCDPISGHVSLFWYQQALGQGPEFLTYFQNEAQLDKSGLPSDRFFAERPEGSVSTLKIQRTQQEDSAVYLCASSLGDTQETQYFGPGTRLLVL.

This chain joins TRBV7-9 and TRBJ1-6; D might be TRBD1 (5 bases). This CDR3 contains 15 residues. Germline-derived CDR1 and CDR2 are SEHNR and FQNEAQ (reference sequence). Trimming removed 6 bases from V and 8 bases from J, with 17 bases in between. The CDR3 is CASREGMPPDSPLHF. The DNA for the CDR3 is TGTGCCAGCAGGGAGGGGATGCCGCCCGATTCACCCCTCCACTTT. Filled out from reference TRBV7-9 and TRBJ1-6, the complete variable domain reads DTGVSQNPRHKITKRGQNVTFRCDPISEHNRLYWYRQTLGQGPEFLTYFQNEAQLEKSRLLSDRFSAERPKGSFSTLEIQRTEQGDSAMYLCASREGMPPDSPLHFGNGTRLTVT.

The chain recombines TRBV29-1 with TRBJ1-5; TRBD1 aligns across 10 bases. The CDR3 loop spans 13 amino acids. The germline gives CDR1 SQVTM, CDR2 ANQGSEA. J gave up 7 bases and V 6 bases, and 6 bases lay outside the gene matches. CDR3 amino acids: CSVPGQGEQPQHF. For the CDR3, the DNA is TGCAGCGTCCCCGGACAGGGGGAGCAGCCCCAGCATTTT.

V gene TRBV2 combines with J gene TRBJ1-5, with 7 bases aligning to TRBD1. Germline CDR1 and CDR2: SNHLY and FYNNEI. J lost 7 bases, V lost 5 bases, and 8 bases had no gene match. There are 14 residues in the CDR3. CDR3 in DNA: TGTGCCAGCAGTCCAAACAGGGGTGGGCAGCCCCAGCATTTT. Translated, it gives CASSPNRGGQPQHF.

The chain links TRBV6-1 to TRBJ1-5; D gene ambiguous. Trimming removed 1 base at V and 9 bases at J, with 10 bases between. The CDR3 totals 13 residues. Germline V gene sequence: CDR1 MNHNS, CDR2 SASEGT. The CDR3 DNA is TGTGCCAGCAGTGAAGGCGAGGGTGTGCCCCAGCATTTT. Protein product: CASSEGEGVPQHF.

This clone was found once. At the DNA level, this CDR3 is encoded by other sequences in the same sample as well. V is TRBV28 and J is TRBJ2-6; 8 nucleotides line up with TRBD1. Trimming took 9 bases from V and 11 from J; bases not matched to a gene: 6. In germline, CDR1 is MDHEN, CDR2 SYDVKM. The CDR3 spans 12 residues. The CDR3 nucleotides read TGTGCCAGTGCGGGACAGGTAGACGTCCTGACTTTC. Translated: CASAGQVDVLTF.

This chain joins TRBV19 and TRBJ1-2; D unclear. The germline CDR1 and CDR2 sequences are LNHDA and SQIVND (reference sequence). The CDR3 length is 15 residues. The V end was cut by 0 bases, the J end by 3 bases, with 11 bases between. The CDR3 is CASSIEGLQDYGYTF. The CDR3 region has the DNA TGTGCCAGTAGTATAGAGGGCCTCCAGGACTATGGCTACACCTTC.

The J gene is TRBJ2-3, the V gene TRBV12-5; D may be TRBD2 (6 bases). V was trimmed by 1 base and J by 1 base, leaving 9 bases between them. The CDR3 is made up of 15 amino acids. The germline V gene encodes CDR1 LGHNT and CDR2 FRNRAP. The CDR3 sequence: CASGLGTGGTDTQYF. The CDR3 DNA is TGTGCTAGTGGTTTGGGGACGGGAGGCACAGATACGCAGTATTTT.

This chain connects TRBV6-5 to TRBJ2-1; 8 nucleotides line up with TRBD1. Trimming at V came to 10 bases and at J to 0 bases, leaving 8 bases not matched to a gene. The germline V gene has CDR1 MNHEY and CDR2 SVGAGI. The CDR3 has 15 residues. The CDR3 loop is CATQGALGSYNEQFF. The CDR3 nucleotides read TGTGCCACTCAGGGGGCGCTAGGCTCCTACAATGAGCAGTTCTTC.

This clone was picked up a small number of times. The CDR3 here is CASSGQGVEAFF. CDR3 coding DNA: TGTGCCAGCAGCGGACAGGGGGTTGAAGCTTTCTTT. The rearrangement joins TRBV2 to TRBJ1-1; 10 nucleotides line up with TRBD1. V lost 6 bases and J lost 7; bases outside the gene matches: 2. The CDR3 is made up of 12 amino acids. Germline V CDR1 and CDR2: SNHLY, FYNNEI.

The chain has TRBV7-9 and TRBJ1-1; TRBD1 matches at 8 bases. V dropped 5 bases and J dropped 8; count of bases not matched to a gene: 13. The CDR3 loop spans 15 amino acids. Germline-derived CDR1 and CDR2 are SEHNR and FQNEAQ (reference sequence). The CDR3 protein is CASSPNPAGGAEAFF. CDR3 bases: TGTGCCAGCAGCCCCAACCCCGCAGGGGGCGCGGAAGCTTTCTTT.

The gene calls are TRBV7-9 and TRBJ2-5; tentatively, D is TRBD2 (7 bases). The CDR3 sequence is 15 residues long. The V and J ends lost 5 bases and 5 bases respectively, with 18 bases between them. Germline V gives CDR1 SEHNR, CDR2 FQNEAQ (reference sequence). DNA for the CDR3: TGTGCCAGCAGCGCAGGGGCCGGGGGGATGGAGACCCAGTACTTC. As protein: CASSAGAGGMETQYF.

The chain links TRBV7-9 to TRBJ2-7; TRBD1 might be the D (5 bases). The CDR3 length is 12 residues. Trimming pared 0 bases from V and 6 bases from J, leaving 6 bases between. Germline loops: CDR1 SEHNR, CDR2 FQNEAQ (reference sequence). The CDR3 nucleotides read TGTGCCAGCAGCTTAGCAGGGGTCGAGCAGTACTTC. Its translation: CASSLAGVEQYF.

V gene TRBV7-2 combines with J gene TRBJ1-2; possible D gene TRBD1, 5 bases. Germline V gene sequence: CDR1 SGHTA, CDR2 FQGNSA. CDR3 size: 14 residues. Between the trimmed V and J ends, which lost 2 bases and 4 bases, there was a span of 11 bases. CDR3 sequence: CASSLSDTFYGYTF. The CDR3 DNA reads TGTGCCAGCAGCTTATCGGACACCTTCTATGGCTACACCTTC.